The 20 T cell receptor beta chains listed next were all sequenced from one sample in a study of regulatory and conventional T cells in RAG deficiency. Genomic DNA came from blood conventional CD4+ T cells gated CD25-low CD127-high. Method: immunoSEQ multiplex PCR; TCRdb's copy keeps in-frame clones and lacks some. The data contain roughly 28,000 clones, roughly 95% of them singletons. This sample was shared with a second study, whose subject was regulatory T cells. That work states: The primer mix had 52 TRBV and 13 TRBJ primers.

The sequenced material came from CD25- CD4+ T cells sorted from blood. The source is a human donor in good health.

This chain links TRBV6-5 with TRBJ1-3; a weak D match, TRBD1 (6 bases). This CDR3 is built from 15 residues. Germline values: CDR1 MNHEY, CDR2 SVGAGI. Between the trimmed V and J ends, which lost 4 bases and 2 bases, there was a span of 12 bases. CDR3 sequence reads: CASSSNYRAGNTIYF. CDR3 bases: TGTGCCAGCAGTTCGAACTACAGGGCTGGAAACACCATATATTTT.

The V and J genes are TRBV27 and TRBJ1-6; 9 bases match TRBD1. CDR1 and CDR2 (germline): MNHEY, SMNVEV (reference sequence). The V segment lost 5 bases and the J segment 9 bases; nucleotides outside the gene matches: 11. The length of the CDR3 is 16 residues. For the CDR3, the DNA is TGTGCCAGCAGTCTTACCTACCGGGACAGGGCTTCACCCCTCCACTTT. Its protein product is CASSLTYRDRASPLHF.

The chain employs TRBV10-2 and TRBJ2-5, with 9 bases aligning to TRBD2. The CDR3 loop spans 16 amino acids. V lost 7 bases, J lost 2 bases, and 11 bases stayed unmatched. CDR1 WSHSY and CDR2 SAAADI come from the germline V gene. Here the CDR3 reads CASKDPRTSAQETQYF. CDR3 sequence (DNA): TGCGCCAGCAAAGACCCCCGGACTAGCGCGCAAGAGACCCAGTACTTC.

The chain has TRBV7-2 and TRBJ2-7, with D perhaps TRBD1 (6 bases). Trimming pared 3 bases from V and 3 bases from J, leaving 12 bases between. The CDR3 covers 14 residues. Per germline, CDR1 SGHTA and CDR2 FQGNSA. The CDR3 nucleotides read TGTGCCAGCAGCTTGGGGACACTAGGCTACGAGCAGTACTTC. Amino acids: CASSLGTLGYEQYF.

The chain carries TRBV10-1 and TRBJ2-3, with a weak D call TRBD2 (5 bases). Trimming took off 5 bases at V and 6 bases at J, with 18 bases between the two ends. The CDR3 consists of 15 residues. Per germline, CDR1 WNHNN and CDR2 SYGVQD (reference sequence). Here the CDR3 DNA reads TGCGCCAGCAGTAAGACGGACGGGAAAGGGGATACGCAGTATTTT. Its protein product is CASSKTDGKGDTQYF.

The gene calls are TRBV10-1 and TRBJ2-7; weak D call: TRBD1 (5 bases). The ends were cut back, 9 bases at V and 1 base at J, with 13 bases in the middle. There are 13 residues in the CDR3. Germline V gene lookup returns CDR1 WNHNN and CDR2 SYGVQD (reference sequence). Here the CDR3 DNA reads TGCGCCAGTCAAGGGGAAAGGTCCTACGAGCAGTACTTC. The encoded protein is CASQGERSYEQYF.

The chain's CDR3 is CATSRDALGTGTNEKLFF. The CDR3 DNA follows: TGTGCCACCAGCAGAGATGCCCTCGGGACAGGTACTAATGAAAAACTGTTTTTT. J is TRBJ1-4 and V is TRBV15; TRBD1 matches 8 bases. V lost 0 bases and J lost 2; bases outside the gene matches: 8. CDR1 LNHNV and CDR2 YYDKDF come from the germline V gene (reference sequence). CDR3 length: 18 amino acids.

The V call is TRBV4-2, the J call TRBJ1-4; TRBD1 is a possible D gene (5 bases). The germline CDR1 and CDR2 sequences are LGHNA and YNFKEQ. Trimming stripped 4 bases from V and 3 bases from J, with 12 bases between. The CDR3 is 15 amino acids. The CDR3 here is CASSRSGQSNEKLFF. The CDR3 DNA follows: TGTGCCAGCAGCCGCTCAGGGCAGTCTAATGAAAAACTGTTTTTT.

In the case of this clone: A junction end diverges from the germline sequence, so it may reflect a read error. The J gene is TRBJ1-6, the V gene TRBV4-1; 9 bases line up with TRBD1. The germline V gene has CDR1 MGHRA and CDR2 YSYEKL. There are 18 residues in the CDR3. In nucleotides, the CDR3 is TGCGCCAGCAGCCACCCCCACAGCGGGACAGGGTATAATTCCCCCCTCCACTTT. Translation gives CASSHPHSGTGYNSPLHF.

This clone was picked up one time. V gene TRBV5-1 combines with J gene TRBJ2-2; TRBD2 matches 11 bases. Germline loops: CDR1 SGHRS, CDR2 YFSETQ. The CDR3 runs to 16 residues. V trimming: 4 bases; J trimming: 1 base; junction bases outside the gene matches: 3. The CDR3 sequence is CASSTGLAGNTGELFF. CDR3 sequence (DNA): TGCGCCAGCAGCACTGGACTAGCGGGGAACACCGGGGAGCTGTTTTTT.

The rearrangement links TRBV9 to TRBJ1-1, with a weak D call TRBD1 (6 bases). V was pared by 0 bases and J by 1 base, with 13 bases between. The CDR3 spans 16 residues. Germline V gene lookup returns CDR1 SGDLS and CDR2 YYNGEE. Written as DNA, the CDR3 is TGTGCCAGCAGCGTAGACCTCAGGGGAGCGAACACTGAAGCTTTCTTT. As protein: CASSVDLRGANTEAFF.

The chain links TRBV18 to TRBJ2-3; weak D call: TRBD1 (6 bases). The germline CDR1 and CDR2 sequences are KGHSH and LQKENI. Trimming cost V 10 bases and J 2 bases, with 13 bases left between them. The CDR3 sequence is 13 residues long. CDR3 amino acids: CAITDRLTDTQYF. The CDR3 DNA is TGTGCCATTACGGACAGACTCACAGATACGCAGTATTTT.

This clone was detected once. This chain uses TRBV5-4 with TRBJ2-2; tentatively, D is TRBD2 (6 bases). This CDR3 is 16 amino acids long. V was shortened by 0 bases and J by 3 bases, with 12 bases between the two germline ends. The V gene's germline CDR1 is SGHNT and CDR2 YYREEE (reference sequence). The CDR3 coding sequence is TGTGCCAGCAGCTTGGCGCGGGGCGTGGACACCGGGGAGCTGTTTTTT. Translating gives CASSLARGVDTGELFF.

This chain uses TRBV19 with TRBJ2-7; 7 bases match TRBD1. Germline trimming cut 6 bases from V and 3 bases from J; bases unmatched to any gene: 8. The CDR3 consists of 14 residues. The germline gives CDR1 LNHDA, CDR2 SQIVND (reference sequence). The CDR3 DNA follows: TGTGCCAGTAGCCCCCGGACAGGCCTCTACGAGCAGTACTTC. It is translated as CASSPRTGLYEQYF.

This clone showed up just once. The V and J genes are TRBV6-1 and TRBJ2-5, with 7 bases matching TRBD1. Germline CDR1 and CDR2: MNHNS and SASEGT. The CDR3 sequence is 15 residues long. V trimming: 7 bases; J trimming: 2 bases; junction bases outside the gene matches: 10. The CDR3 sequence: CASIHSPGGQETQYF. Here the CDR3 DNA reads TGTGCCAGCATCCATTCACCAGGGGGTCAAGAGACCCAGTACTTC.

The chain couples TRBV7-9 to TRBJ1-2; a weak D match, TRBD1 (5 bases). CDR3 length equals 13 residues. CDR1 SEHNR and CDR2 FQNEAQ come from the germline V gene (reference sequence). Between the trimmed V and J ends, which lost 8 bases and 6 bases, there was a span of 16 bases. CDR3 protein: CASGHSDTNGYTF. CDR3 nucleotides: TGTGCCAGCGGCCATTCGGACACCAATGGCTACACCTTC.

CDR3 sequence reads: CATLQGGPGNEKLFF. The CDR3 nucleotides are TGTGCCACCCTCCAGGGAGGGCCTGGTAATGAAAAACTGTTTTTT. The chain combines TRBV28 with TRBJ1-4; TRBD1 might be the D (5 bases). CDR1 and CDR2 (germline): MDHEN, SYDVKM. The CDR3 is 15 amino acids. Deletions cut 10 bases from V and 4 bases from J, with 19 bases between.

The rearrangement joins TRBV5-1 to TRBJ2-3; TRBD2 matches at 7 bases. The CDR3 runs to 16 residues. Germline V CDR1 and CDR2: SGHRS, YFSETQ. The V and J ends lost 6 bases and 2 bases, in that order; junction bases with no gene match: 12. DNA of the CDR3: TGCGCCAGCACCAACGGGGGGACGGCGGTCACAGATACGCAGTATTTT. This sequence encodes CASTNGGTAVTDTQYF.

The V and J genes are TRBV18 and TRBJ1-2; D not certain. The germline V and J ends were trimmed by 4 bases and 2 bases, with 8 bases remaining between them. The CDR3 covers 13 residues. Per germline, CDR1 KGHSH and CDR2 LQKENI. Here the CDR3 DNA reads TGTGCCAGCTCACAGGTACAGAACTATGGCTACACCTTC. It encodes CASSQVQNYGYTF.

This chain joins TRBV28 and TRBJ1-1, with D possibly TRBD1 on 5 matching bases. V lost 6 bases, J lost 4 bases, and 18 bases lay in between. This CDR3 has 15 residues. Per germline, CDR1 MDHEN and CDR2 SYDVKM. The CDR3: CASRTFQGGSTEAFF. The CDR3 DNA reads TGTGCCAGCAGGACATTTCAGGGAGGGAGCACTGAAGCTTTCTTT.